A selection of T cell receptor beta chains follows, all from one sample in a study of T cells in Graves' hyperthyroidism and ophthalmopathy. In TCRdb, the multiplex PCR reads were re-called with MiXCR into one record per CDR3 protein. The data hold 400,000 to 550,000 distinct CDR3 sequences, with around 22% observed a single time. Sequenced input: blood. The source of these receptors is a woman in her 30s with Graves' ophthalmopathy. Both conserved end residues are part of each CDR3. Each record gives: J gene, D gene, clone size, V gene, CDR3 DNA, CDR3 protein. A D gene is named only where the DNA matches it firmly. Clone size is not always given. Where it is, it says once, few, many or a class for expanded clones.

TRBJ2-7	TRBD1	many	TRBV7-9	TGTGCCAGCAGCTCACGACAGGGGCCCAGGGACGAGCAGTACTTC	CASSSRQGPRDEQYF
TRBJ1-5	.	many	TRBV2	TGTGCCAGCAGGGAGACAGGCGGCAATCAGCCCCAGCATTTT	CASRETGGNQPQHF
TRBJ2-7	.	many	TRBV27	TGTGCCAGCAGTTTATTGGGGGACCACGAGCAGTACTTC	CASSLLGDHEQYF
TRBJ1-2	.	.	TRBV30	TGTGCCTCTCTTGCACCAATTAACTATGGCTACACCTTC	CASLAPINYGYTF
TRBJ1-5	.	many	TRBV10-3	TGTGCCATCGCCGACAGCAACAATCAGCCCCAGCATTTT	CAIADSNNQPQHF
TRBJ1-1	TRBD1	many	TRBV6-1	TGTGCCAGCAGGGGGGACAGTGAAGCTTCCTTT	CASRGDSEASF
TRBJ1-2	.	many	TRBV6-5	TGTGCCAGCAGTTCCAGACAGACCAGCTATGGCTACACCTTC	CASSSRQTSYGYTF
TRBJ2-5	TRBD1	many	TRBV28	TGTGCCAGCAGCCAAAAAACAGGGGGCAGAGAGACCCAGTACTTC	CASSQKTGGRETQYF
TRBJ1-2	TRBD1	.	TRBV6-1	TGTGCCAGCAGTGAAGGTACCGGGACAGGGACCTATGGCTACACCTTC	CASSEGTGTGTYGYTF
TRBJ1-1	.	many	TRBV7-9	TGTGCCAGCAGCTTAGGTCTGGGTCAAGGTGAAGCTTTCTTT	CASSLGLGQGEAFF
TRBJ1-5	TRBD1	many	TRBV28	TGTGCCAGCAGGACAGGGACTCAGCCCCAGCATTTT	CASRTGTQPQHF
TRBJ1-5	.	.	TRBV20-1	TGCAGTGCTAGACAGGATTCCACTAGCAATCAGCCCCAGCATTTT	CSARQDSTSNQPQHF
TRBJ1-1	.	.	TRBV9	TGTGCCTGCAGCGTATTGGGGGGGAACACTGAAGCTTTCTTT	CACSVLGGNTEAFF
TRBJ2-7	TRBD1	many	TRBV6-7	TGTGCCAGCAGTTTTACCGGGACAGAATTTCCCTACGAGCAGTACTTC	CASSFTGTEFPYEQYF
TRBJ1-5	.	many	TRBV30	TGTGCCTGGAGTTTGCCAGGGCGATACAATCAGCCCCAGCATTTT	CAWSLPGRYNQPQHF
TRBJ1-6	.	few	TRBV4-1	TGCGCCAGCAGCCAAGTGGGAGGTTCCTATAATTCACCCCTCCACTTT	CASSQVGGSYNSPLHF
TRBJ2-7	.	.	TRBV6-1	TGTGCCAGCAGTCAGAGGGAGGTGGGCTTCTACGAGCAGTACTTC	CASSQREVGFYEQYF
TRBJ2-7	TRBD1	many	TRBV7-8	TGTGCCAGCAGCGAAACCTCCGGGACAGGGTTCTACGAGCAGTACTTC	CASSETSGTGFYEQYF
TRBJ2-2	TRBD1	many	TRBV7-2	TGTGCCAGCAGCTCAAGACAGGGGGTGTCGAACACCGGGGAGCTGTTTTTT	CASSSRQGVSNTGELFF
TRBJ1-5	.	.	TRBV10-3	TGTGCCACCGCCATGGGGGGGGGAAGGAATCAGCCCCAGCATTTT	CATAMGGGRNQPQHF
TRBJ1-6	.	.	TRBV4-1	TGCGCCAGCAGCCAAGCCCAGACGGGTCCACCCCTCCACTTT	CASSQAQTGPPLHF
TRBJ2-7	.	few	TRBV18	TGTGCCAGCTCACCACCCTCTAGAAAAACCTACGAGCAGTACTTC	CASSPPSRKTYEQYF
TRBJ1-2	.	few	TRBV5-1	TGCGCCAGCAGCCTGCCAGCCAGGGGTGGTGGCTACACCTTC	CASSLPARGGGYTF
TRBJ1-2	TRBD1	many	TRBV28	TGTGCCAGCAGTTTACCAGGACAGGGCATGGGCTATGGCTACACCTTC	CASSLPGQGMGYGYTF
TRBJ2-7	TRBD2	once	TRBV5-8	TGTGCCAGCAGCTTGGCTAGCGGGGGGGCCGGCGAGCAGTACTTC	CASSLASGGAGEQYF
TRBJ1-1	.	many	TRBV14	TGTGCCAGCAGAGAGATGAACACTGAAGCTTTCTTT	CASREMNTEAFF
TRBJ1-2	.	few	TRBV12-3/TRBV12-4	TGTGCCAGCAGTTTAGAGGTTGTGAGGCAGGACAACTATGGCTACACCTTC	CASSLEVVRQDNYGYTF
TRBJ1-2	.	many	TRBV11-1	TGTGCCAGCAGCTTAGGCGGCGGGACAATTAACCAGGGTTATGGCTACACCTTC	CASSLGGGTINQGYGYTF
TRBJ2-2	.	few	TRBV6-5	TGTGCCAGCAGTTACTCGATGTCAGCCCCTAAGGAGCTGTTTTTT	CASSYSMSAPKELFF
TRBJ1-2	.	.	TRBV30	TGTGCCTGGAGTCAACAGGGACGGAACTATGGCTACACCTTC	CAWSQQGRNYGYTF
TRBJ1-5	.	many	TRBV6-5	TGTGCCAGCAGTTTACGAACCGGGGGGCCCCAGCATTTT	CASSLRTGGPQHF